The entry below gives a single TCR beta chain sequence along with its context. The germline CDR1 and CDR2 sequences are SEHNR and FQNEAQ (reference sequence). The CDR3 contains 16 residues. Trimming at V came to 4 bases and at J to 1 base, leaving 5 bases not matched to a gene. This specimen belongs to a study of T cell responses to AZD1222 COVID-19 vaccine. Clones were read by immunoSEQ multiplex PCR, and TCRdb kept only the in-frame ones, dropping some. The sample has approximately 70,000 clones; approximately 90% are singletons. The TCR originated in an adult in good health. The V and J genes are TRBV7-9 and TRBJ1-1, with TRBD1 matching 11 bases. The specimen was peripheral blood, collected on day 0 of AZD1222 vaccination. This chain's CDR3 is CASSWGQGGQNTEAFF. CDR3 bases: TGTGCCAGCAGCTGGGGACAGGGGGGCCAGAACACTGAAGCTTTCTTT.